Below are 7 T cell receptor beta chains sequenced from a single sample in a study of CD8 T cells in ankylosing spondylitis. MiXCR was run by TCRdb on the 5' RACE reads, yielding one entry per CDR3 protein. The sample has 190,000 or so distinct CDR3 sequences, around 13% seen once. Sequenced input: blood, either unsorted or a sorted T cell fraction (not recorded which). Every receptor here comes from a male donor with ankylosing spondylitis or in good health (not recorded which).

This clonotype was counted between two and nine times. V gene TRBV7-7 combines with J gene TRBJ2-7; 7 positions match TRBD2. The CDR3 is made up of 13 amino acids. The germline V gene has CDR1 SSHAT and CDR2 FNYEAQ (reference sequence). The trim removed 1 base at V and 5 bases at J, leaving 2 bases unmatched. Here the CDR3 reads CASSLGTSNEQYF. Here the CDR3 DNA reads TGTGCCAGCAGCTTAGGGACTAGTAACGAGCAGTACTTC.

This clonotype has a handful of counts. The chain links TRBV4-2 to TRBJ2-7, with D possibly matching TRBD2 (5 bases). Germline CDR1 reads LGHNA; CDR2 reads YNFKEQ. The CDR3 covers 17 residues. V shed 3 bases and J shed 0 bases, with 18 bases lying between them. CDR3 sequence reads: CASSQRALERPSYEQYF. The CDR3 nucleotides read TGTGCCAGCAGCCAGAGGGCCCTGGAGCGGCCCTCCTACGAGCAGTACTTC.

There are a few counts of this clonotype. The CDR3 DNA reads TGTGCCAGCAGTCCATTGACGGGGTCCTGGTATGGCTACACCTTC. Amino acid sequence: CASSPLTGSWYGYTF. The V gene is TRBV6-1, the J gene TRBJ1-2; D call uncertain. Germline assignment: CDR1 MNHNS and CDR2 SASEGT. The CDR3 runs to 15 residues. V was shortened by 5 bases and J by 5 bases, with 18 bases between the two germline ends.

V gene TRBV2 combines with J gene TRBJ2-2; 8 nucleotides align to TRBD1. The CDR3 consists of 18 residues. V shed 3 bases and J 3 bases; nucleotides not matched to a gene: 12. Per the germline V gene, CDR1 is SNHLY and CDR2 is FYNNEI. CDR3 nucleotide sequence: TGTGCCAGCAGTGATCAGGCAGGGGGCGCCTTAGACACCGGGGAGCTGTTTTTT. Its translation is CASSDQAGGALDTGELFF.

J is TRBJ2-7 and V is TRBV14; 8 positions agree with TRBD1. Unmatched junction bases numbered 4, after V lost 0 bases and J lost 3 bases. The V gene's germline CDR1 is SGHDN and CDR2 FVKESK. This CDR3 is 15 amino acids long. The CDR3, as DNA: TGTGCCAGCAGCCAAGACAGGGGGCAATACTACGAGCAGTACTTC. This sequence encodes CASSQDRGQYYEQYF.

This chain uses TRBV12-3 or TRBV12-4 with TRBJ2-2; 8 bases line up with TRBD1. This CDR3 contains 14 residues. Losses at the gene ends were 10 bases for V and 3 bases for J; bases not matched to a gene: 7. The CDR3 sequence is CAMTQGGHTGELFF. The DNA for the CDR3 is TGTGCCATGACACAGGGGGGTCACACCGGGGAGCTGTTTTTT.

The chain combines TRBV5-1 with TRBJ2-1, with TRBD2 matching 13 bases. Germline V gives CDR1 SGHRS, CDR2 YFSETQ. The V gene end was trimmed by 0 bases and the J gene end by 10 bases; junction bases not matched to a gene: 10. This CDR3 has 17 residues. The CDR3 reads CASSLEVPGLAGNEQFF. The CDR3 DNA reads TGCGCCAGCAGCTTGGAAGTACCGGGACTAGCGGGAAACGAGCAGTTCTTC.